The 30 T cell receptor beta chains below were found in one sample sequenced in a study of tumor and adjacent non-tumor tissue in lung cancer. A modified ARM-PCR protocol with three rounds of nested PCR amplified TCRbeta. Each CDR3 protein is one row after TCRdb ran MiXCR on the multiplex PCR reads. The sample lists about 200,000 distinct CDR3 sequences; 70% to 75% were seen once. The template was RNA from unsorted bulk tissue. The sequenced material came from lung tumor tissue. These receptors originate from a man aged 55 to 70 with non-small cell lung cancer.

The genes are TRBV20-1 and TRBJ2-7, with 8 bases that match TRBD1. The CDR3 is made up of 12 amino acids. Germline CDR1 is DFQATT and CDR2 is SNEGSKA (reference sequence). The trim removed 6 bases at V and 10 bases at J, leaving 11 bases unmatched. The CDR3 loop is CSAQDRVSDQYF. CDR3 in DNA: TGCAGTGCACAGGACAGGGTTAGCGATCAGTACTTC.

The chain uses TRBV20-1 and TRBJ2-7, with D perhaps TRBD1 (5 bases). Trimming pared 6 bases from V and 2 bases from J, leaving 17 bases between. Per the germline V gene, CDR1 is DFQATT and CDR2 is SNEGSKA (reference sequence). The CDR3 totals 14 residues. CDR3 protein: CSARIGDKTYEQYF. The CDR3 DNA reads as TGCAGTGCGCGCATAGGGGATAAGACCTACGAGCAGTACTTC.

The chain joins TRBV11-2 to TRBJ1-3; 9 nucleotides match TRBD1. This CDR3 region has 15 residues. V dropped 11 bases and J dropped 8; count of bases not matched to a gene: 16. In germline, CDR1 is SGHAT, CDR2 FQNNGV. The CDR3 DNA sequence: TGTGCCGGGGGACAGGGATTTGCTCCAGGAGACACCATATATTTT. Its translation: CAGGQGFAPGDTIYF.

As to this clonotype: Its ends do not fully match the called genes, so a read error is possible. The V and J genes are TRBV20-1 and TRBJ2-7, with 11 positions matching TRBD2. This CDR3 region has 13 residues. Germline V gene data show CDR1 as DFQATT and CDR2 as SNEGSKA (reference sequence). The CDR3 sequence: CSAGASGGREQYF. In nucleotides, the CDR3 is TGCAGTGCTGGGGCTAGCGGGGGGCGCGAGCAGTATTTC.

Turning to this clonotype: Relative to the germline gene, one junction end is altered; a read error may explain this. The V and J genes are TRBV11-2 and TRBJ2-6; TRBD2 aligns across 8 bases. Germline V CDR1 and CDR2: SGHAT, FQNNGV. This CDR3 has 17 residues. CDR3 sequence (DNA): TGTGCCAGCAGCTTATCGAGCGGGAGCTCTGGGGCCAAGGTCCTGACTTTC. This encodes CASSLSSGSSGAKVLTF. Supplemented by reference TRBV11-2 and TRBJ2-6, the full variable domain reads EAGVAQSPRYKIIEKRQSVAFWCNPISGHATLYWYQQILGQGPKLLIQFQNNGVVDDSQLPKDRFSAERLKGVDSTLKIQPAKLEDSAVYLCASSLSSGSSGAKVLTFGAGSRLTVL.

This chain joins TRBV6-5 and TRBJ2-7, with TRBD2 matching 7 bases. The CDR3 covers 15 residues. Germline lookup yields CDR1 MNHEY and CDR2 SVGAGI. V shed 8 bases and J 2 bases; nucleotides not matched to a gene: 12. CDR3 sequence (DNA): TGTGCCAGCGCCAATGGGGGGGTCACTCCCTACGAGCAGTACTTC. Encoded protein: CASANGGVTPYEQYF.

A note on this clonotype: One junction end disagrees with the germline gene, perhaps due to a read error. The gene calls are TRBV6-2 or TRBV6-3 and TRBJ2-2, with 11 bases lining up with TRBD2. This CDR3 comprises 17 residues. The V gene's germline CDR1 is MNHEY and CDR2 SVGEGT. The CDR3 nucleotides are TGTGCCAACAGTTATCAACTAGCGGGAGTAAACACCGGGGATCTGTTTTTT. Its protein product is CANSYQLAGVNTGDLFF.

In this sample, this clonotype turned up many times. This chain uses TRBV29-1 with TRBJ1-1, with D possibly TRBD1 on 6 matching bases. This CDR3 comprises 13 residues. The ends were cut back, 7 bases at V and 5 bases at J, with 17 bases in the middle. Germline V lookup: CDR1 SQVTM, CDR2 ANQGSEA. The CDR3 DNA reads TGCAGCGACTTTCAGGGGAAGGGGACTGAAGCTTTCTTT. Translation: CSDFQGKGTEAFF.

A remark on this clonotype: A much larger clone differs by one base, so this may be a read error. V usage is TRBV6-5 and J usage is TRBJ1-1; 7 nucleotides match TRBD1. Germline CDR1 and CDR2: MNHEY and SVGAGI. This CDR3 spans 14 amino acids. The CDR3 DNA sequence: TGTGCCAGCAGCCTACGAGGAGGGGGCACTGAAGCTTCCTTT. It specifies CASSLRGGGTEASF.

Points on this clonotype: A much larger clone differs from this one at a single base, so this may be a read error. CDR3 in amino acids: CASSPRRAYEHYF. The CDR3 nucleotides read TGTGCCAGCAGCCCGAGACGGGCCTACGAGCACTACTTC. V usage is TRBV11-2 and J usage is TRBJ2-7; no clear D gene. The CDR3 contains 13 residues. Germline lookup yields CDR1 SGHAT and CDR2 FQNNGV.

The genes are TRBV6-7 and TRBJ2-5, with D unclear. TRBV6-7 is flagged as an ORF with uncertain function. V lost 10 bases to trimming and J lost 6 bases, with 9 bases between them. This CDR3 is 10 amino acids long. DNA of the CDR3: TGTGCCATCTCAAGAAAGACCCAGTACTTC. Its translation is CAISRKTQYF.

This clonotype was counted between two and nine times. One end of the junction fails to match germline, which may point to a read error. J is TRBJ2-1 and V is TRBV11-1, with 11 positions matching TRBD2. Germline assignment: CDR1 SGHAT and CDR2 FQDESV (reference sequence). This CDR3 is 17 amino acids long. The CDR3 coding sequence is TGTGCCAGCAGTTTATCTCGGCTAGCGGGAGGCAACAATGAGCAGTATTTC. It yields the protein CASSLSRLAGGNNEQYF.

This clonotype was observed at least ten times. The chain has TRBV20-1 and TRBJ1-5, with D perhaps matching TRBD1 (6 bases). Germline CDR1 DFQATT, CDR2 SNEGSKA (reference sequence). V was cut by 6 bases and J by 5 bases, with 20 bases left in between. CDR3 size: 15 residues. Here the CDR3 DNA reads TGCAGTGCGCACACAGGGCGGGGAGAGGATCAGCCCCAGCATTTT. Translation: CSAHTGRGEDQPQHF.

The chain is built from TRBV5-6 and TRBJ2-1; D is perhaps TRBD1 or TRBD2 (5 bases each). Germline CDR1 reads SGHDT; CDR2 reads YYEEEE. Trimming took 2 bases from V and 8 from J, leaving 23 bases between them. CDR3 length: 17 amino acids. The CDR3 spells CASSFRTWVGVGYEQFF. The CDR3 nucleotides are TGTGCCAGCAGCTTCAGGACATGGGTCGGGGTAGGGTATGAGCAGTTCTTC.

With respect to this clonotype: A much larger clone sits a single nucleotide away, making a read error possible. This chain joins TRBV29-1 and TRBJ2-1, with D tentatively TRBD1 or TRBD2 (5 bases each). V was clipped by 7 bases and J by 8 bases, with 30 bases between them. Germline V gene data show CDR1 as SQVTM and CDR2 as ANQGSEA. CDR3 length equals 17 residues. The CDR3 loop is CSGEPRDVSLWIHEQFF. The CDR3 bases are TGCAGCGGAGAACCTCGGGACGTCTCGTTGTGGATCCATGAGCAGTTCTTC.

Note on this clonotype: The junction does not match germline at one end; this may be a read error. The chain has TRBV11-3 and TRBJ2-5; the D is unclear. Germline V gene sequence: CDR1 SGHNT, CDR2 YENEEA. The CDR3 totals 11 residues. CDR3 loop: CASSFSEIQYF. DNA of the CDR3: TGTGCCAGCAGCTTCTCGGAGATCCAGTACTTC. The complete variable domain, with remaining parts taken from reference TRBV11-3 and TRBJ2-5, reads EAGVVQSPRYKIIEKKQPVAFWCNPISGHNTLYWYLQNLGQGPELLIRYENEEAVDDSQLPKDRFSAERLKGVDSTLKIQPAELGDSAVYLCASSFSEIQYFGPGTRLLVL.

With regard to this clonotype: In this CDR3 the conserved last residue, phenylalanine or tryptophan, is missing, so a read error is likely. This rearrangement joins TRBV12-3 or TRBV12-4 to TRBJ2-3; 7 bases fit TRBD1. This CDR3 has 16 amino acids. V shed 5 bases, J shed 2 bases, and the junction held 10 bases outside the gene matches. This CDR3 reads CASSPGQAKFTDTQYS. CDR3 bases: TGTGCCAGCAGTCCCGGACAGGCAAAGTTCACAGATACGCAGTATTCT.

The J gene is TRBJ2-3, the V gene TRBV20-1; D possibly corresponds to TRBD1 (5 bases). Germline CDR1 DFQATT, CDR2 SNEGSKA (reference sequence). The ends were cut back, 5 bases at V and 9 bases at J, with 18 bases in the middle. CDR3 size: 13 residues. The CDR3 DNA is TGCAGTGCTGGGGATGAATTCAAGGGGACGCAGTATTTT. This translates into CSAGDEFKGTQYF.

On this clonotype itself: One junction end does not reproduce the germline sequence, and a read error may be involved. CDR3 amino acids: CASSPTGLTSTDTQYF. CDR3 in DNA: TGTGCCAGCAGCCCTACAGGGCTGACTAGCACAGATACGCAGTATTTT. The chain links TRBV4-3 to TRBJ2-3, with D perhaps TRBD1 (6 bases). The CDR3 runs 16 residues. CDR1 LGHNA and CDR2 YSLEER come from the germline V gene.

This clonotype has only one observation. It may be a read error: a sequence one base away is much more abundant. The CDR3 reads CASSPGLGRHQPQHF. CDR3 bases: TGTGCCAGCAGCCCCGGCCTTGGCCGCCATCAGCCCCAGCATTTT. The chain combines TRBV12-3 or TRBV12-4 with TRBJ1-5; D unclear. CDR3 length equals 15 residues. The ends were cut back, 6 bases at V and 5 bases at J, with 17 bases in the middle.

CDR3 sequence: CASRQDLDGGNEQFF. The CDR3 bases are TGTGCCAGCAGACAAGACCTGGACGGGGGTAATGAGCAGTTCTTC. The chain carries TRBV5-4 and TRBJ2-1; TRBD2 is a possible D gene (6 bases). With 5 bases removed from V and 7 bases from J, the gap between germline ends came to 19 bases. The length of the CDR3 is 15 residues. CDR1 and CDR2 (germline): SGHNT, YYREEE (reference sequence).

V gene TRBV6-2 or TRBV6-3 combines with J gene TRBJ2-7, with D perhaps given as TRBD1 or TRBD2 (5 bases each). V was shortened by 2 bases and J by 6 bases, with 8 bases between the two germline ends. CDR3 length: 12 amino acids. Looked up from germline, CDR1 is MNHEY and CDR2 is SVGEGT. CDR3 residues: CASSYGGAEQYF. As DNA, the CDR3 is TGTGCCAGCAGTTACGGGGGAGCCGAGCAGTACTTC.

For this clonotype: Its ends do not fully match the called genes, so a read error is possible. The chain has TRBV11-2 and TRBJ2-1; D gene ambiguous. CDR3 length: 15 amino acids. Germline loops: CDR1 SGHAT, CDR2 FQNNGV. The CDR3 loop is CDSSFRRTNHNEQFF. The CDR3 DNA is TGTGACAGCAGCTTTAGGCGGACCAACCACAATGAGCAGTTCTTC.

With regard to this clonotype: The junction shows a germline mismatch at one end, possibly a read error. The chain carries TRBV11-1 and TRBJ2-5; 10 bases map to TRBD1. Per germline, CDR1 SGHAT and CDR2 FQDESV (reference sequence). This CDR3 is built from 16 residues. CDR3 sequence (DNA): TGTGACAGCAGATTAGGCGGGACAGGGGTCCAAGAGACCCTGTACTTC. Protein: CDSRLGGTGVQETLYF.

This rearrangement joins TRBV6-5 to TRBJ1-6, with TRBD1 matching over 7 bases. Germline V gene data show CDR1 as MNHEY and CDR2 as SVGAGI. The ends lost 6 bases at V and 6 bases at J; junction bases unmatched: 8. The CDR3 consists of 15 residues. CDR3 protein: CASSTIGTVNSPLHF. In nucleotides, the CDR3 is TGTGCCAGCAGCACAATCGGGACAGTTAATTCACCCCTCCACTTT.

About this clonotype: With a much larger clone just one base away, this may be a read error. V and J are TRBV6-2 or TRBV6-3 and TRBJ2-1; possibly TRBD2 for D (5 bases). The CDR3 runs to 13 residues. Germline CDR1 is MNHEY and CDR2 is SVGEGT. Trimming pared 4 bases from V and 6 bases from J, leaving 10 bases between. CDR3 sequence: CASSSTRRNEQFF. DNA for the CDR3: TGTGCCAGCAGTTCCACTAGACGCAATGAGCAGTTCTTC.

This clonotype was detected ten times or more. The V and J genes are TRBV6-1 and TRBJ2-5; 7 positions match TRBD1. J was trimmed by 2 bases and V by 0 bases; bases with no gene match: 6. The germline gives CDR1 MNHNS, CDR2 SASEGT. This CDR3 is 16 amino acids long. CDR3 in DNA: TGTGCCAGCAGTGAAGCCCCCCGGACAGGTCAAGAGACCCAGTACTTC. Translating it yields CASSEAPRTGQETQYF.

The V call is TRBV6-5, the J call TRBJ2-3; D remains unclear. The ends were cut back, 2 bases at V and 7 bases at J, with 4 bases in the middle. Germline-derived CDR1 and CDR2 are MNHEY and SVGAGI. This CDR3 has 11 amino acids. The CDR3 here is CASSYQNTQYF. As DNA, the CDR3 is TGTGCCAGCAGTTACCAAAATACGCAGTATTTT.

With regard to this clonotype: In this CDR3 the conserved last residue, phenylalanine or tryptophan, is missing, so a read error is likely. The chain has TRBV11-3 and TRBJ2-1; either TRBD1 or TRBD2 may fit D (5 bases each). The germline CDR1 and CDR2 sequences are SGHNT and YENEEA. V lost 5 bases and J lost 5, with 16 bases in between. The CDR3 covers 15 residues. CDR3 bases: TGTGCCAGCAGCCCGTCTAACGGGACCAACAATGAGCAGTTCTTA. Amino acids: CASSPSNGTNNEQFL.

This clonotype was counted many times. The gene calls are TRBV11-2 and TRBJ1-4, with D possibly being TRBD1 (5 bases). Per the germline V gene, CDR1 is SGHAT and CDR2 is FQNNGV. V dropped 1 base and J dropped 13 bases, with 16 bases sitting between them. The CDR3 has 14 residues. CDR3 bases: TGTGCCAGCAGCTTAGGGCAGGGCAGCCGTAGACTGTTTTTT. The encoded protein is CASSLGQGSRRLFF.